This TCR beta chain was identified in a study of spatial heterogeneity in lung cancer. As for the study in general: Each distinct TCR and UMI combination averaged more than ten appearances in raw reads.

Concerning this clonotype: One end of the junction does not line up with germline, which may come from a read error.

Every individual TCR cDNA molecule carried its own unique molecular identifier, which allowed correction of PCR and sequencing errors. TCRdb reprocessed the 5' RACE reads with MiXCR, giving one entry per CDR3 protein. The repertoire holds around 87,000 distinct CDR3 sequences, with approximately 12% as singletons. Time point here: sample taken at primary tumor resection. The input material, whole RNA from tumor, nontumor lung or frozen PBMC, was sequenced unsorted. The clonotype was recovered from a male donor with early-stage non-small cell lung cancer. The sample in question was PBMCs, obtained at surgery.

The CDR3 is CSAKGTAGLAYSEQFF. The CDR3 nucleotides read TGCAGCGCCAAAGGGACGGCCGGATTAGCGTACAGTGAGCAGTTCTTC. The gene calls are TRBV29-1 and TRBJ2-1; D possibly matches TRBD1 or TRBD2 (5 bases each). Germline V gene data show CDR1 as SQVTM and CDR2 as ANQGSEA. The CDR3 contains 16 residues.